This T cell receptor (beta chain) was identified in a study of cytomegalovirus exposure and HLA in healthy donors. Study-level results: Cytomegalovirus association was listed for about 150 TCR beta chains.

Concerning this clone: No antigen is known for it.

The CDR3 consists of 12 residues. Per the germline V gene, CDR1 is SQVTM and CDR2 is ANQGSEA. After removal of 7 bases from V and 4 bases from J, the junction contained 4 bases not matched to a gene. Profiled with immunoSEQ multiplex PCR; TCRdb holds only in-frame clones, not every one. The sample carries 130,000 to 150,000 clones, about 89% recorded once. The chain employs TRBV29-1 and TRBJ1-2; 9 bases map to TRBD1. The sequence came from a woman under 30 in good health and CMV-seropositive. Sequencing was carried out using PBMCs. The CDR3 coding sequence is TGCAGCGCAAGGGACAGGGCCTATGGCTACACCTTC. Amino acids: CSARDRAYGYTF.